This T cell receptor beta chain appears in the sequencing data of a study of shared clonotypes between healthy human individuals. Only a few counts were recorded for this clone. This CDR3 is also generated by other DNA sequences in the sample. Trimming took 2 bases from V and 3 from J; bases not matched to a gene: 4. Germline V gene sequence: CDR1 SGHTA, CDR2 FQGTGA. This CDR3 comprises 15 residues. The assay used deep level. Here immunoSEQ multiplex PCR was the method, and the copy in TCRdb shows in-frame clones only, minus some. The sample has fewer than 650,000 clones, 60% to 85% seen once; the top ten hold approximately 13%.

The clonotype was recovered from a middle-aged woman in good health. Some clones in this sample may be carry-over from other donors' samples. The chain recombines TRBV7-3 with TRBJ2-3; 8 bases are shared with TRBD2. Material: PBMCs. The CDR3 loop is CASSLAGGRTDTQYF. The CDR3 DNA sequence: TGTGCCAGCAGCTTAGCGGGGGGCAGGACAGATACGCAGTATTTT.